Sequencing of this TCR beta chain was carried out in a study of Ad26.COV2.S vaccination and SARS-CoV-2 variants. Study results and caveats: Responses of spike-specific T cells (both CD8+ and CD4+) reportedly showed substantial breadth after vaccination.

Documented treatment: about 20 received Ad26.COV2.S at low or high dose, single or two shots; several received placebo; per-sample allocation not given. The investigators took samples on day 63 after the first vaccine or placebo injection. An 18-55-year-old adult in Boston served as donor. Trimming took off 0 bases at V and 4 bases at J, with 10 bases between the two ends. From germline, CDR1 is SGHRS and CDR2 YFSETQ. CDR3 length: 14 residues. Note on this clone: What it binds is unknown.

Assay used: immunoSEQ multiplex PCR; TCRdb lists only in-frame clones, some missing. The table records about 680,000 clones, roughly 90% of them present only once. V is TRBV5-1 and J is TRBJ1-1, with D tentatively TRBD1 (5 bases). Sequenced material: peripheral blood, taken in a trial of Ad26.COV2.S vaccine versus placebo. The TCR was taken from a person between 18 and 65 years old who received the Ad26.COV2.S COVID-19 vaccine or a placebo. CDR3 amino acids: CASSLGAGGTEAFF. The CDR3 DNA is TGCGCCAGCAGCTTGGGGGCCGGGGGCACTGAAGCTTTCTTT.